The entry below describes one T cell receptor (beta chain). What it binds is unknown. Germline V gene sequence: CDR1 SGHRS, CDR2 YFSETQ. V shed 0 bases and J shed 2 bases, with 9 bases lying between them. CDR3 length equals 14 residues. This specimen belongs to a study of cytomegalovirus exposure and HLA in healthy donors. The PCR was carried out with 60 Vbeta primers and 13 Jbeta primers. Assay: immunoSEQ multiplex PCR; the TCRdb copy retains only in-frame clones and omits some. The repertoire consists of about 160,000 clones, with 65% to 80% occurring once and the leading ten covering roughly 2%. Broader study findings: Fewer N-insertions (relative to the approximately 700-donor mean) were reportedly seen in an Asian-associated ancestry cluster in a later analysis. Rare TCR sequences dominated, though some public TCRs recurred in many donors. In a later analysis, TCR association rates varied by HLA locus: DRB1 most, HLA-C fewest.

The receptor comes from a female donor in good health and CMV-seronegative. The sample consisted of PBMCs. V gene TRBV5-1 combines with J gene TRBJ2-7, with a possible D match to TRBD2 (6 bases). The CDR3 DNA is TGCGCCAGCAGCTTGGGGGGAGGTACCTACGAGCAGTACTTC. Protein: CASSLGGGTYEQYF.